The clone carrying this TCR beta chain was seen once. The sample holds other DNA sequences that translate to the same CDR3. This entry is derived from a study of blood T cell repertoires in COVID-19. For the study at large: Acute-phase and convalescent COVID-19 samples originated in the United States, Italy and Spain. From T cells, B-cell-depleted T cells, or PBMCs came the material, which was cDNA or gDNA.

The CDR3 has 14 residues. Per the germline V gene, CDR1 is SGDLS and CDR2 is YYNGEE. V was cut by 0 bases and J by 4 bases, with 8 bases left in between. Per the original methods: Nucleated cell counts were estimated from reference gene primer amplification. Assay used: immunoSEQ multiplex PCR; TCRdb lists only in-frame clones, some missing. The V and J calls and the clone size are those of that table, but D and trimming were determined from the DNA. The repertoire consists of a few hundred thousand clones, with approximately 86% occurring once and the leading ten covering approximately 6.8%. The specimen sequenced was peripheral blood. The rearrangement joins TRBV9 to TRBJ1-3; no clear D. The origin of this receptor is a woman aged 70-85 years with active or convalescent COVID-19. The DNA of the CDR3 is TGTGCCAGCAGCGTAGCTGGGCAGGGAAACACCATATATTTT. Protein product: CASSVAGQGNTIYF.